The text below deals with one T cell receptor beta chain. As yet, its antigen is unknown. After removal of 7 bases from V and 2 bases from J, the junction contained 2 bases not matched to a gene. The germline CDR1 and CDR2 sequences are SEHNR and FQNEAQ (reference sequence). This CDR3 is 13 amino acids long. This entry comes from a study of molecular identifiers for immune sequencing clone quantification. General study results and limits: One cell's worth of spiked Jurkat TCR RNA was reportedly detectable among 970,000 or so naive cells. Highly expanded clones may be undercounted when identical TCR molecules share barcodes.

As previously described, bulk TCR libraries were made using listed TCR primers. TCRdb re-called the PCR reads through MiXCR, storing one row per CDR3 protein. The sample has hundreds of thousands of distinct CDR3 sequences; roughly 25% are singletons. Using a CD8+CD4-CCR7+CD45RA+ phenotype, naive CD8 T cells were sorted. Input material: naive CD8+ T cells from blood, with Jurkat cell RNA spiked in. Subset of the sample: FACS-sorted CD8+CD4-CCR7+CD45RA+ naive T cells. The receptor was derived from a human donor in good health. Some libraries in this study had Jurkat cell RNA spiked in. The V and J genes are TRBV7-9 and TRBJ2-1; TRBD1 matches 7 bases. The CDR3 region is CASIGTAYNEQFF. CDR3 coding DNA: TGTGCCAGCATCGGGACAGCCTACAATGAGCAGTTCTTC.